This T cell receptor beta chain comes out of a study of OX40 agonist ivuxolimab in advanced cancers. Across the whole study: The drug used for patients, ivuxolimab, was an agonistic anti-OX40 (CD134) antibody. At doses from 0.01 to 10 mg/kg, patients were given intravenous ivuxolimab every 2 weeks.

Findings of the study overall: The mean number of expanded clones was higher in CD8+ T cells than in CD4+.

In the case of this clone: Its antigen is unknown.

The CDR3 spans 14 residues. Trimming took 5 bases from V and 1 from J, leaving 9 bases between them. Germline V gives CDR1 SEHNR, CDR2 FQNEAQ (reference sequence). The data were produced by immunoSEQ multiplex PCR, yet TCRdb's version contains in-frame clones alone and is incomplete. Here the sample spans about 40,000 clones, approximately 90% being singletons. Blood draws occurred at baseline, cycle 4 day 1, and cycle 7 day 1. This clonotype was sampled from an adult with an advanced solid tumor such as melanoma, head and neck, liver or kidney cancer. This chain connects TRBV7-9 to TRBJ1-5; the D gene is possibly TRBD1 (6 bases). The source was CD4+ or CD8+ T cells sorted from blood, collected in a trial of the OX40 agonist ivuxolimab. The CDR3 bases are TGTGCCAGCAGCCACGGACAGAGCAATCAGCCCCAGCATTTT. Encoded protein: CASSHGQSNQPQHF.